This TCR beta chain was captured by sequencing in a study of T cells in Graves' hyperthyroidism and ophthalmopathy. The study left out patients who had uncontrolled infection, other autoimmune disease, pregnancy or lactation. The study, taken as a whole, reports: Ophthalmopathy was model-predicted a median roughly 6.2 months pre-onset. Patients with ophthalmopathy were separated from those with stable hyperthyroidism by a 13 V-J model. Researchers found most expanded thyroid clonotypes above 0.001 in blood as well.

Amplification targeted TCR beta CDR3 regions from RNA transcripts. Researchers ran a first-round RT-PCR on the TCR CDR3 using the HTBI primer set. TCRdb reprocessed the multiplex PCR reads via MiXCR and lists one record per CDR3 protein. The repertoire holds about 480,000 distinct CDR3 sequences, about an eighth seen once, with around 17% in the top ten. The table lists this clonotype with a few counts. Its antigen remains unidentified. This receptor was identified in a young woman with Graves' hyperthyroidism. Sequenced sample: blood.

The CDR3 bases are TGCAGCGTTGTAGGTGCGGGAGGGTTCTACGAGCAGTACTTC. Its protein is CSVVGAGGFYEQYF. This chain uses TRBV29-1 with TRBJ2-7; TRBD2 aligns across 9 bases. V lost 4 bases to trimming and J lost 3 bases; unmatched junction nucleotides: 7. In germline, CDR1 is SQVTM, CDR2 ANQGSEA. This CDR3 region has 14 residues.